This TCR beta chain was found in a study of PD-1 blockade in classical Hodgkin lymphoma. Study findings and constraints: Compared with baseline, CD4+ but not CD8+ TCR diversity had risen significantly by C4D1.

This clone was observed a single time. Its antigen remains unidentified. Following autologous stem cell transplantation, relapse occurred in every patient, and exposure to brentuximab vedotin varied. Under best response, outcomes were complete response, partial response or progressive disease. Repertoires were generated with immunoSEQ multiplex PCR, while TCRdb's copy carries only in-frame clones and drops some. The table includes tens of thousands of clones, 76% detected once. The TCR was taken from a human donor with classical Hodgkin lymphoma. Sequenced material: peripheral blood mononuclear cells (PBMCs), taken at baseline.

The CDR3 DNA follows: TGTGCCAGTAGCCCCCAGGCCAAGACTGGGGCCAACGTCCTGACTTTC. As protein: CASSPQAKTGANVLTF. V gene TRBV19 combines with J gene TRBJ2-6; D call uncertain. Per the germline V gene, CDR1 is LNHDA and CDR2 is SQIVND (reference sequence). The CDR3 sequence is 16 residues long. V gave up 6 bases and J gave up 2 bases, with 14 bases separating them.